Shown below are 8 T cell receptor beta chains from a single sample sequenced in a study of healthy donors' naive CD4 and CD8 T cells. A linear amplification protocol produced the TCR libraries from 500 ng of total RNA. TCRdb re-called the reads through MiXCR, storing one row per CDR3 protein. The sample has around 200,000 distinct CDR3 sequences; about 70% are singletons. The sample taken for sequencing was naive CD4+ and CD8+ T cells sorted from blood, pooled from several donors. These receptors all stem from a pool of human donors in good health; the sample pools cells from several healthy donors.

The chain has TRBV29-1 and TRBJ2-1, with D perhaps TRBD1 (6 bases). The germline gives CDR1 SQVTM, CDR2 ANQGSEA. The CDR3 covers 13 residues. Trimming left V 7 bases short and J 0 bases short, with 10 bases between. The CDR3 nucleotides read TGCAGCGGGGACACACACTCCTACAATGAGCAGTTCTTC. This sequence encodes CSGDTHSYNEQFF.

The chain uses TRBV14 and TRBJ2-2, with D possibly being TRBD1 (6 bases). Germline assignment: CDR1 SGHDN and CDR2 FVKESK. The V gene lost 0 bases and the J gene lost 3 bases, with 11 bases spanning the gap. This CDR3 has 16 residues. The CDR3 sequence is CASSQDLGGDTGELFF. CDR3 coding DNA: TGTGCCAGCAGCCAAGATCTAGGGGGAGACACCGGGGAGCTGTTTTTT.

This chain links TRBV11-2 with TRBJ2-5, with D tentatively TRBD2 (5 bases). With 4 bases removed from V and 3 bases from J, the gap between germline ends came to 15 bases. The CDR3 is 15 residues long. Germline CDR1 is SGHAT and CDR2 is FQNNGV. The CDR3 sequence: CASSSPGGREETQYF. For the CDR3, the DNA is TGTGCCAGCAGCTCCCCCGGCGGGCGGGAAGAGACCCAGTACTTC. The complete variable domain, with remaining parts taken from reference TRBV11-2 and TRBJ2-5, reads EAGVAQSPRYKIIEKRQSVAFWCNPISGHATLYWYQQILGQGPKLLIQFQNNGVVDDSQLPKDRFSAERLKGVDSTLKIQPAKLEDSAVYLCASSSPGGREETQYFGPGTRLLVL.

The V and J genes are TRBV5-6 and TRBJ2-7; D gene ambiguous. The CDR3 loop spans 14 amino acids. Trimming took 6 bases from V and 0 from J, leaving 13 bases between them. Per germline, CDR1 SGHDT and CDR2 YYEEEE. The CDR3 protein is CASTNDMSSYEQYF. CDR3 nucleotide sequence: TGTGCCAGCACCAATGACATGAGCTCCTACGAGCAGTACTTC.

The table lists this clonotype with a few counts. The CDR3 DNA reads TGCAGCGTTGAATGGGGCAGGGTAGGCTACACCTTC. It specifies CSVEWGRVGYTF. V and J are TRBV29-1 and TRBJ1-2, with D maybe TRBD1 (5 bases). From germline, CDR1 is SQVTM and CDR2 ANQGSEA. Between the trimmed V and J ends, which lost 2 bases and 8 bases, there was a span of 12 bases. The CDR3 length is 12 residues.

CDR3: CASSLSGQGGNQPQHF. In nucleotides, the CDR3 is TGTGCCAGCAGTTTATCTGGACAGGGGGGCAATCAGCCCCAGCATTTT. The rearrangement uses TRBV27 and TRBJ1-5; TRBD1 matches 10 bases. Germline CDR1 MNHEY, CDR2 SMNVEV (reference sequence). V lost 0 bases, J lost 2 bases, and 1 base stayed unmatched. The CDR3 spans 16 residues.

The CDR3 spells CSTGTAQETQYF. The CDR3 DNA reads TGCAGCACGGGGACAGCGCAAGAGACCCAGTACTTC. The chain carries TRBV29-1 and TRBJ2-5; 7 bases line up with TRBD1. This CDR3 is built from 12 residues. Per germline, CDR1 SQVTM and CDR2 ANQGSEA. The junction had 5 bases not matched to a gene; V was cut back by 8 bases and J by 2 bases. The variable domain in full, with the rest retrieved from reference TRBV29-1 and TRBJ2-5, is SAVISQKPSRDICQRGTSLTIQCQVDSQVTMMFWYRQQPGQSLTLIATANQGSEATYESGFVIDKFPISRPNLTFSTLTVSNMSPEDSSIYLCSTGTAQETQYFGPGTRLLVL.

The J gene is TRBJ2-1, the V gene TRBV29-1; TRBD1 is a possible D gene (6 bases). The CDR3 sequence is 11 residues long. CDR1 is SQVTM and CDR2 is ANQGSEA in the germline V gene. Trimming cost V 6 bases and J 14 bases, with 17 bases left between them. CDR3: CSVTQGFTEFF. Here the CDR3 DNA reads TGCAGCGTAACACAGGGTTTCACAGAGTTCTTC.